This TCR beta chain was obtained from a study of blood T cell repertoires in COVID-19. Study information: Sites in the United States, Italy and Spain provided acute and convalescent COVID-19 samples. T cells, B-cell-depleted T cells, or PBMCs provided the cDNA or gDNA that served as material.

How the authors handled the data: Amplification with reference gene primers provided the estimates of nucleated cell counts. The assay was immunoSEQ multiplex PCR, and TCRdb's table has in-frame clones only and misses some. Clone size and the V and J calls come from that table; the DNA yielded D and trimming. In the table there are 110,000 to 150,000 clones, 88% of which are singletons. CDR1 SQVTM and CDR2 ANQGSEA come from the germline V gene. The CDR3 runs to 13 residues. The sequencing input was peripheral blood. The rearrangement links TRBV29-1 to TRBJ1-1, with TRBD1 as a possible D gene (6 bases). This sequence was found in a man between 65 and 85 years old with acute or convalescent COVID-19. The chain's CDR3 is CALRLGADTEAFF. The CDR3 bases are TGCGCCCTCAGGTTGGGGGCGGACACTGAAGCTTTCTTT.